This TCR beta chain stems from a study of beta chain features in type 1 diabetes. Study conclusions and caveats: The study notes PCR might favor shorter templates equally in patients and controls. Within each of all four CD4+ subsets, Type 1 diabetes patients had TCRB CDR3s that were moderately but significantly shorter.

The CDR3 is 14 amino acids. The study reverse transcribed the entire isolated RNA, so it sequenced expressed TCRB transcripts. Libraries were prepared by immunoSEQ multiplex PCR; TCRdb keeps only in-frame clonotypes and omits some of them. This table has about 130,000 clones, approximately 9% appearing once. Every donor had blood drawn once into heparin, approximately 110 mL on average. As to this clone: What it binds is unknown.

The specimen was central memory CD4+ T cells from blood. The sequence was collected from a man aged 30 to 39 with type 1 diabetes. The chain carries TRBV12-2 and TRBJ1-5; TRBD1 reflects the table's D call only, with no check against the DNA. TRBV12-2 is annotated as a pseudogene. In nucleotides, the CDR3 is TGTGCAAGTCGCCTTGACAGTAGGGATCAGCCCCAGCATTTT. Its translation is CASRLDSRDQPQHF.